The rows below give T cell receptor beta chains drawn from one sample of a study of blood T cell repertoires in COVID-19. Assay used: immunoSEQ multiplex PCR; TCRdb lists only in-frame clones, some missing. Among roughly 50,000 clones listed, over 65% were seen once. The sample comprised peripheral blood. Receptors were obtained from a human donor in a cohort sampled during active COVID-19. Each CDR3 is given with its conserved first and last residue. D genes are given only for firm matches. A clone size is listed for some rows: how often the clone was seen (once, few, many), or a class if it is expanded.

abundance	v_gene	j_gene	d_gene	CDR3aa	CDR3nt
.	TRBV11-3	TRBJ2-7	TRBD1	CASSLDGTDLREQYF	TGTGCCAGCAGCTTAGATGGGACAGACTTGCGCGAGCAGTACTTC
.	TRBV6-2/TRBV6-3	TRBJ2-1	.	CASSYYMAGGGNEQFF	TGTGCCAGCAGTTACTATATGGCAGGGGGAGGCAATGAGCAGTTCTTC
.	TRBV7-2	TRBJ1-2	.	CASSVELGYTF	TGTGCCAGCAGCGTAGAACTTGGCTACACCTTC
few	TRBV19	TRBJ2-2	TRBD2	CASRGTTQNTGELFF	TGTGCCAGTAGAGGGACTACCCAGAACACCGGGGAGCTGTTTTTT
.	TRBV4-1	TRBJ1-5	TRBD1	CASSPIQGSNQPQHF	TGCGCCAGCAGCCCGATACAGGGGAGCAATCAGCCCCAGCATTTT
medium-sized	TRBV29-1	TRBJ2-7	.	CSVETATYEQYF	TGCAGCGTTGAAACAGCAACCTACGAGCAGTACTTC
few	TRBV4-1	TRBJ1-2	TRBD1	CASSLGQGTYGYTF	TGCGCCAGCAGCCTGGGACAGGGGACCTATGGCTACACCTTC
.	TRBV19	TRBJ2-6	.	CASRTLGGFSGANVLTF	TGTGCCAGTAGAACCTTGGGGGGTTTCTCTGGGGCCAACGTCCTGACTTTC
.	TRBV21-1	TRBJ1-1	.	CASSKDGRSSTEAFF	TGTGCCAGCAGCAAAGATGGCAGATCAAGCACTGAAGCTTTCTTT
.	TRBV5-1	TRBJ2-1	TRBD1	CASSTLLTGKYNEQFF	TGCGCCAGCAGTACATTGTTGACAGGGAAGTACAATGAGCAGTTCTTC
.	TRBV7-9	TRBJ2-1	TRBD1	CASSLPTGTGDVNEQFF	TGTGCCAGCAGCTTGCCAACCGGGACAGGGGATGTTAATGAGCAGTTCTTC
.	TRBV5-3	TRBJ2-7	.	CARSFHRSSYEQYF	TGTGCCAGAAGCTTCCACAGAAGCTCCTACGAGCAGTACTTC
.	TRBV9	TRBJ1-1	.	CASSKTNTEAFF	TGTGCCAGCAGTAAGACAAACACTGAAGCTTTCTTT
.	TRBV18	TRBJ2-7	TRBD1	CASSPDRGEQYF	TGTGCCAGCTCCCCGGACAGGGGTGAGCAGTACTTC
.	TRBV9	TRBJ1-2	TRBD1	CASSVGAGGKYGYTF	TGTGCCAGCAGCGTAGGGGCAGGGGGAAAATATGGCTACACCTTC
few	TRBV10-3	TRBJ2-7	.	CAISEIRQQTGTLYEQYF	TGTGCCATCAGTGAAATTCGACAGCAGACCGGCACCCTCTACGAGCAGTACTTC
.	TRBV27	TRBJ1-1	.	CASGSMNTEAFF	TGTGCCAGCGGTAGTATGAACACTGAAGCTTTCTTT
.	TRBV4-3	TRBJ2-1	TRBD2	CASSQEVVGLAGNNEQFF	TGCGCCAGCAGCCAAGAAGTTGTCGGACTAGCGGGGAACAATGAGCAGTTCTTC
.	TRBV7-9	TRBJ2-6	TRBD1	CASSSGTGSGANVLTF	TGTGCCAGCAGCTCCGGGACAGGGTCTGGGGCCAACGTCCTGACTTTC
.	TRBV9	TRBJ1-5	.	CASSVSGDQPQHF	TGTGCCAGCAGCGTCTCAGGGGATCAGCCCCAGCATTTT
.	TRBV28	TRBJ2-1	TRBD2	CASSSLAGAYNEQFF	TGTGCCAGCAGTTCGCTAGCGGGAGCCTACAATGAGCAGTTCTTC
few	TRBV10-3	TRBJ2-7	.	CATQDGRFYEQYF	TGTGCCACACAGGACGGAAGATTCTACGAGCAGTACTTC
.	TRBV29-1	TRBJ1-2	.	CSVVWGANYGYTF	TGCAGCGTGGTTTGGGGCGCCAACTATGGCTACACCTTC
.	TRBV29-1	TRBJ1-1	.	CSVVPGDTEAFF	TGCAGCGTGGTCCCGGGGGACACTGAAGCTTTCTTT
.	TRBV19	TRBJ2-3	TRBD2	CASSQRGVSDTQYF	TGTGCCAGTAGTCAGCGGGGCGTGTCAGATACGCAGTATTTT
.	TRBV11-2	TRBJ2-7	TRBD1	CASSLGTGFYEQYF	TGTGCCAGCAGCTTAGGGACAGGGTTCTACGAGCAGTACTTC
.	TRBV11-2	TRBJ2-1	TRBD2	CASSSDLAGGSDEQFF	TGTGCCAGCAGCTCGGATTTAGCGGGGGGTTCGGATGAGCAGTTCTTC
.	TRBV29-1	TRBJ1-1	.	CSVGRGGEAFF	TGCAGCGTTGGTAGGGGAGGAGAAGCTTTCTTT
once	TRBV14	TRBJ2-7	.	CASSRALSGLAYEQYF	TGTGCCAGCAGCCGGGCCCTCAGTGGATTGGCCTACGAGCAGTACTTC
once	TRBV6-1	TRBJ1-2	TRBD1	CASSDTGEPNYGYTF	TGTGCCAGCAGTGATACAGGGGAACCTAACTATGGCTACACCTTC
.	TRBV6-1	TRBJ1-5	.	CASSEFAISQPQHF	TGTGCCAGCAGTGAATTTGCGATAAGTCAGCCCCAGCATTTT
few	TRBV19	TRBJ1-2	.	CASSIWQGQAPYGYTF	TGTGCCAGTAGTATATGGCAGGGCCAGGCGCCCTATGGCTACACCTTC
.	TRBV5-6	TRBJ1-5	.	CASSLRSLNQPQHF	TGTGCCAGCAGCTTGCGTAGTCTTAATCAGCCCCAGCATTTT
once	TRBV4-3	TRBJ1-4	.	CASSLSTGGGGEKLFF	TGCGCCAGCAGCCTCTCCACCGGGGGGGGCGGTGAAAAACTGTTTTTT
.	TRBV30	TRBJ1-5	.	CAWSAVRGNQPQHF	TGTGCCTGGAGTGCAGTCAGGGGCAATCAGCCCCAGCATTTT
.	TRBV4-3	TRBJ1-2	.	CASSQDSGQIWGYGYTF	TGCGCCAGCAGCCAAGACAGCGGGCAAATTTGGGGCTATGGCTACACCTTC
.	TRBV28	TRBJ2-3	TRBD2	CASETSGNTQYF	TGTGCCAGCGAGACTAGCGGAAATACGCAGTATTTT
.	TRBV2	TRBJ1-5	.	CASSDGYQPQHF	TGTGCCAGCAGTGACGGTTATCAGCCCCAGCATTTT
.	TRBV11-2	TRBJ1-1	TRBD1	CASSSLRGPVNTEAFF	TGTGCCAGCAGCTCCCTCAGGGGGCCCGTGAACACTGAAGCTTTCTTT
.	TRBV20-1	TRBJ2-7	.	CSAYRDYEQYF	TGCAGTGCATACAGGGACTACGAGCAGTACTTC
.	TRBV6-2/TRBV6-3	TRBJ1-1	.	CASSYGRVNTEAFF	TGTGCCAGCAGTTACGGGAGGGTGAACACTGAAGCTTTCTTT
once	TRBV27	TRBJ1-6	.	CASSLTVSSYNSPLHF	TGTGCCAGCAGTCTCACTGTTAGCTCCTATAATTCACCCCTCCACTTT
once	TRBV7-2	TRBJ1-1	TRBD1	CASSLGQGLTEAFF	TGTGCCAGCAGCTTAGGACAGGGGCTGACTGAAGCTTTCTTT
.	TRBV6-5	TRBJ1-6	TRBD1	CASTGQGGSPLHF	TGTGCCAGCACGGGACAGGGAGGTTCACCCCTCCACTTT